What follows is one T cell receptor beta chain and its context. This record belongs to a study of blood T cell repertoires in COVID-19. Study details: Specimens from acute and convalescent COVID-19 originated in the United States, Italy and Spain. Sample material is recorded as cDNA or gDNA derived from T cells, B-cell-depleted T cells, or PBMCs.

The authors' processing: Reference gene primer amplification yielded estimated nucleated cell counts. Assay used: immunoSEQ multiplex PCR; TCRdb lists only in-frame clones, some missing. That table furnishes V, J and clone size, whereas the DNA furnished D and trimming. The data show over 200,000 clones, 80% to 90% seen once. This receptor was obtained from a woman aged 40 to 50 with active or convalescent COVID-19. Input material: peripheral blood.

As DNA, the CDR3 is TGTGCCACCGGGACTAGCGGGAGGAATACGCAGTATTTT. It translates to CATGTSGRNTQYF. The J gene is TRBJ2-3, the V gene TRBV15; 15 bases fit TRBD2. With 8 bases clipped from V and 7 bases from J, the junction kept 1 base outside the gene matches. Germline CDR1 and CDR2: LNHNV and YYDKDF (reference sequence). This CDR3 contains 13 residues.